Below, 10 T cell receptor beta chains from the same sample are listed, as sequenced in a study of Graves' ophthalmopathy and Graves' hyperthyroidism. RNA served as the template for amplifying TCR beta CDR3 regions. Second-round multiplex PCR came after first-round RT-PCR with HTBI primers. TCRdb redid the calling of the multiplex PCR reads with MiXCR, one entry per CDR3 protein. The repertoire holds about 620,000 distinct CDR3 sequences, with roughly 20% as singletons. Specimen: peripheral blood. Receptors originate from a young woman with stable Graves' hyperthyroidism. Some clones in this sample may be carry-over from other donors' samples.

In nucleotides, the CDR3 is TGTGCCAGCAGAAGCGGGGCCGCTACGGGGGAGCAGTACTTC. This encodes CASRSGAATGEQYF. The chain is built from TRBV6-2 or TRBV6-3 and TRBJ2-7; 7 nucleotides agree with TRBD2. The CDR3 sequence is 14 residues long. Germline-derived CDR1 and CDR2 are MNHEY and SVGEGT. Trimming at V came to 6 bases and at J to 7 bases, leaving 12 bases not matched to a gene.

This clonotype was observed at least ten times. V is TRBV12-3 or TRBV12-4 and J is TRBJ1-2, with D uncertain. V was pared by 8 bases and J by 7 bases, with 17 bases between. The CDR3 length is 13 residues. CDR3 DNA: TGTGCCAGCCTCTCTACGGGGTGGGGTGGCTACACCTTC. Translation gives CASLSTGWGGYTF.

At least ten counts were recorded for this clonotype. The chain has TRBV12-3 or TRBV12-4 and TRBJ1-2, with TRBD1 as a possible D gene (5 bases). V was pared by 3 bases and J by 3 bases, with 17 bases between. The CDR3 is 16 amino acids. CDR3 loop: CASSFLDGPRDYGYTF. CDR3 in DNA: TGTGCCAGCAGTTTTTTAGACGGCCCCAGGGACTATGGCTACACCTTC.

This clonotype was seen ten or more times. The genes are TRBV28 and TRBJ2-5; either TRBD1 or TRBD2 may supply D (5 bases each). V was trimmed by 8 bases and J by 0 bases, leaving 19 bases between them. CDR3 length: 16 amino acids. The germline V gene encodes CDR1 MDHEN and CDR2 SYDVKM. CDR3 nucleotides: TGTGCCAGCCTGGGGGACGGAACCACTAACCAAGAGACCCAGTACTTC. This encodes CASLGDGTTNQETQYF.

Of note for this clonotype: One end of the junction is discordant with germline, which a read error may explain. The chain uses TRBV19 and TRBJ2-2, with a weak D call TRBD2 (5 bases). CDR1 and CDR2 (germline): LNHDA, SQIVND (reference sequence). The CDR3 runs to 16 residues. The CDR3 sequence is CASSIGFVLNTGDLFF. The CDR3 DNA follows: TGTGCCAGTAGTATTGGGTTTGTGTTGAACACCGGGGATCTGTTTTTT.

This chain links TRBV27 with TRBJ1-3; D is undetermined. The V and J ends lost 0 bases and 0 bases respectively, with 6 bases between them. Germline V gene sequence: CDR1 MNHEY, CDR2 SMNVEV (reference sequence). The CDR3 loop spans 15 amino acids. In DNA, the CDR3 is TGTGCCAGCAGTTTATCGGTCAACTCTGGAAACACCATATATTTT. It encodes CASSLSVNSGNTIYF.

The chain couples TRBV10-1 to TRBJ2-3; no clear D gene. The CDR3 spans 15 residues. Germline V gives CDR1 WNHNN, CDR2 SYGVQD (reference sequence). V lost 2 bases, J lost 0 bases, and 9 bases lay in between. The DNA for the CDR3 is TGCGCCAGCAGTGAGGATCTCGCGAGCACAGATACGCAGTATTTT. As protein: CASSEDLASTDTQYF.

The chain uses TRBV13 and TRBJ2-5, with D unclear. This CDR3 has 15 residues. Trimming cost V 4 bases and J 1 base, with 13 bases left between them. Looked up from germline, CDR1 is PRHDT and CDR2 is FYEKMQ (reference sequence). The CDR3 nucleotides are TGTGCCAGCAGCTCCCCTAAATTGGCCCAAGAGACCCAGTACTTC. Encoded protein: CASSSPKLAQETQYF.

The chain links TRBV19 to TRBJ2-7; 9 bases match TRBD1. Per germline, CDR1 LNHDA and CDR2 SQIVND (reference sequence). J was trimmed by 4 bases and V by 5 bases; bases with no gene match: 6. This CDR3 has 14 amino acids. CDR3 protein: CASSGQGHRYEQYF. For the CDR3, the DNA is TGTGCCAGTAGTGGACAGGGGCACAGATACGAGCAGTACTTC.

This clonotype appeared many times. V gene TRBV6-1 combines with J gene TRBJ2-7; D tentatively reads TRBD1 or TRBD2 (5 bases each). The CDR3 is made up of 14 amino acids. Germline CDR1 is MNHNS and CDR2 is SASEGT. Trimming removed 2 bases from V and 5 bases from J, with 13 bases in between. As DNA, the CDR3 is TGTGCCAGCAGTGAACGAGGGCAGGGCCACGAGCAGTACTTC. Its protein product is CASSERGQGHEQYF.